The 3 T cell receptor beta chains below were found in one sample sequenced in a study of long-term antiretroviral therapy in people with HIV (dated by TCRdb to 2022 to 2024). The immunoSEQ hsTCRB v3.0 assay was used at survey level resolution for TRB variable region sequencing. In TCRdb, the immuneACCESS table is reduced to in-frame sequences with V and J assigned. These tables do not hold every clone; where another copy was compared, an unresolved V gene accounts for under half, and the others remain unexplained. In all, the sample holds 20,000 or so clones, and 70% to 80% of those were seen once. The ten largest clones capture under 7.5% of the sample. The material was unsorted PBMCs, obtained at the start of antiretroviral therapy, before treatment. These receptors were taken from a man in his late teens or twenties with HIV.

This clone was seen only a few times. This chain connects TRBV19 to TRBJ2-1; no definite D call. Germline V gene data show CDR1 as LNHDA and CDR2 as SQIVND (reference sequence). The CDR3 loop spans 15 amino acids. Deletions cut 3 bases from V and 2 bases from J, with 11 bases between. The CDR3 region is CASSMAGGPYNEQFF. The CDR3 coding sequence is TGTGCCAGTAGTATGGCAGGTGGCCCCTACAATGAGCAGTTCTTC.

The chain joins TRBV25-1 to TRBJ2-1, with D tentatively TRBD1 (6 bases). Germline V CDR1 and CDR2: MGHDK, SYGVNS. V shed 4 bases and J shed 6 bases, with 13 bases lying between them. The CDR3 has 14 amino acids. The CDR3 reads CASSGTGWGNEQFF. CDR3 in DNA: TGTGCCAGCAGTGGAACAGGGTGGGGCAATGAGCAGTTCTTC.

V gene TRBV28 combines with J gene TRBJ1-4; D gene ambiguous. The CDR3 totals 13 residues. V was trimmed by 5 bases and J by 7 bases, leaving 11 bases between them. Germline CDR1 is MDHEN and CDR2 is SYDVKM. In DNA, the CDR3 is TGTGCCAGCAGTCCACGTATGGGTGAAAAACTGTTTTTT. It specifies CASSPRMGEKLFF.